This TCR beta chain appears in the sequencing data of a study of blood T cell repertoires in COVID-19. Study details: Material from acute and convalescent COVID-19 was sourced from the United States, Italy and Spain. The cDNA or gDNA used as material had been derived from T cells, B-cell-depleted T cells, or PBMCs.

Under the authors' procedure: It was from reference gene primer amplification that nucleated cell counts were estimated. The assay was immunoSEQ multiplex PCR, and TCRdb's table has in-frame clones only and misses some. V and J calls plus clone size are reproduced from that table; the DNA served to infer D and trimming. The repertoire has roughly 80,000 clones, approximately 76% of them found once; the top ten carry about 15%. CDR1 and CDR2 from the germline V gene are SGHAT and FQNNGV. The CDR3 is 12 amino acids. Trimming cost V 5 bases and J 4 bases; bases outside gene matches: 2. The chain recombines TRBV11-2 with TRBJ2-7; TRBD1 matches at 7 bases. The receptor comes from a man between 65 and 85 years old with active or convalescent COVID-19. Sequencing was performed on peripheral blood. In DNA, the CDR3 is TGTGCCAGCAGCCCACAGGGGTACGAGCAGTACTTC. Amino acid sequence: CASSPQGYEQYF.